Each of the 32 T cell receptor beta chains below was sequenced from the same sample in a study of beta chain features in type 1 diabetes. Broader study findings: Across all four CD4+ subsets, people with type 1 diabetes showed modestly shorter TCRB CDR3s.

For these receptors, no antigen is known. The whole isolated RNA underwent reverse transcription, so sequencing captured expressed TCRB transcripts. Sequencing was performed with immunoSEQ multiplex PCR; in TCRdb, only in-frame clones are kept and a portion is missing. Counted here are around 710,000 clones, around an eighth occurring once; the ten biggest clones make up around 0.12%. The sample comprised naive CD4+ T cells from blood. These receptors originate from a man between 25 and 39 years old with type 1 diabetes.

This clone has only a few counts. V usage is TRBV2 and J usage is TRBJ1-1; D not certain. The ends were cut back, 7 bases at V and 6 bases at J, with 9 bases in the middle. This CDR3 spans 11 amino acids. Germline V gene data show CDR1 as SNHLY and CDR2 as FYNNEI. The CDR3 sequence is CASNYRAEAFF. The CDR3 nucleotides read TGTGCCAGCAACTATAGGGCTGAAGCTTTCTTT.

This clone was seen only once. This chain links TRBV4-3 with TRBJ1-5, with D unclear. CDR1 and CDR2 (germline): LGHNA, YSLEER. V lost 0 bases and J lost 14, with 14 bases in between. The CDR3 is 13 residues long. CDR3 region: CASSQDLSQDEHF. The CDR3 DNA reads TGCGCCAGCAGCCAAGATTTGTCTCAAGACGAGCATTTT.

The CDR3 loop is CASSLSSQARSGGYTF. DNA for the CDR3: TGTGCCAGCAGTTTATCCTCACAGGCCCGGAGTGGTGGCTACACCTTC. The chain employs TRBV28 and TRBJ1-2, with D maybe TRBD1 (5 bases). The CDR3 totals 16 residues. Germline CDR1 and CDR2: MDHEN and SYDVKM. Between the trimmed V and J ends, which lost 1 base and 7 bases, there was a span of 19 bases.

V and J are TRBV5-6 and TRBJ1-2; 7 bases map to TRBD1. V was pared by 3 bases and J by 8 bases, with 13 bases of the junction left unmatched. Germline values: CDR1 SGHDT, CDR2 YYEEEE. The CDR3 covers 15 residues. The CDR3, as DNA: TGTGCCAGCAGCTGGGGACAGTTGAATCTTATCGGCTACACCTTC. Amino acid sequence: CASSWGQLNLIGYTF.

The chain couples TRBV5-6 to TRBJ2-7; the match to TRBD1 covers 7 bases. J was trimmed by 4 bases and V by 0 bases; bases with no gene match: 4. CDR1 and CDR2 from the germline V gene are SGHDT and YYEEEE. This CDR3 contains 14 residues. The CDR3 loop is CASSLETGLYEQYF. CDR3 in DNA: TGTGCCAGCAGCTTGGAGACAGGGTTGTACGAGCAGTACTTC.

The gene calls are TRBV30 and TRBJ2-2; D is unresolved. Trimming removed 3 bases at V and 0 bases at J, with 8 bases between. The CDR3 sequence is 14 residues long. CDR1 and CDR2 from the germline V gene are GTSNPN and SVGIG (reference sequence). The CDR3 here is CAWRYAANTGELFF. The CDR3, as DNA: TGTGCCTGGAGATACGCAGCGAACACCGGGGAGCTGTTTTTT.

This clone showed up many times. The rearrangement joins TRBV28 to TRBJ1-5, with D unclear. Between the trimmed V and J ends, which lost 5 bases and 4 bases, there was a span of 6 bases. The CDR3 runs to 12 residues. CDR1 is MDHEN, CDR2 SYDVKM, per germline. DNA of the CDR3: TGTGCCAGCAGTGGGCCTAATCAGCCCCAGCATTTT. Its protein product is CASSGPNQPQHF.

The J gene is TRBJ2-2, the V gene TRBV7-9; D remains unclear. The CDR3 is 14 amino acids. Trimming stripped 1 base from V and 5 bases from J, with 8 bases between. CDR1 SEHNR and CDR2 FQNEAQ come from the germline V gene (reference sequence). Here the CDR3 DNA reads TGTGCCAGCAGCTTAGGCCTACTTACCGGGGAGCTGTTTTTT. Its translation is CASSLGLLTGELFF.

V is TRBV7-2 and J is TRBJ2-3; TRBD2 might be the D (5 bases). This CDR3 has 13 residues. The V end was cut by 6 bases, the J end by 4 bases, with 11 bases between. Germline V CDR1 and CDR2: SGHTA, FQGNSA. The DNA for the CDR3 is TGTGCCAGCAGGACCAAGGGAGCAGATACGCAGTATTTT. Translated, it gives CASRTKGADTQYF.

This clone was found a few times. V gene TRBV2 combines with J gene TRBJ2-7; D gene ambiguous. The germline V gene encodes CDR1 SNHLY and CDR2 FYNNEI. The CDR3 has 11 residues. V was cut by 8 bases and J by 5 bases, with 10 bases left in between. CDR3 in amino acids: CASHNLNEQYF. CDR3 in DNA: TGTGCCAGCCATAACCTCAACGAGCAGTACTTC.

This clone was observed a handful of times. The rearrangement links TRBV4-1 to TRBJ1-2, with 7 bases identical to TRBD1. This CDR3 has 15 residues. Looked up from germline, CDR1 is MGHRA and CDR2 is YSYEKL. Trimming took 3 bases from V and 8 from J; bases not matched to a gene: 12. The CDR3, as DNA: TGCGCCAGCAGCCAGGGACAGACGCAACTTATCGGCTACACCTTC. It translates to CASSQGQTQLIGYTF.

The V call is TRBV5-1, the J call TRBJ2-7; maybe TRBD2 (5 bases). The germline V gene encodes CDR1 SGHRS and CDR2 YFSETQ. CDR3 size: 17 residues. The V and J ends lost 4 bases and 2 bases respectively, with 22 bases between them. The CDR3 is CASSPMNAGRGTYEQYF. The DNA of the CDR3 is TGCGCCAGCAGCCCCATGAATGCGGGCCGAGGCACCTACGAGCAGTACTTC.

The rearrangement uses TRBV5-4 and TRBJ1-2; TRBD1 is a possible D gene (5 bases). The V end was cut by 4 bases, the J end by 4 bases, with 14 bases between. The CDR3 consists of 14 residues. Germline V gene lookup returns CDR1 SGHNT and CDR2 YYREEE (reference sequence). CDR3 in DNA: TGTGCCAGCAGCCCCGGGACCCTGCCCTATGGCTACACCTTC. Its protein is CASSPGTLPYGYTF.

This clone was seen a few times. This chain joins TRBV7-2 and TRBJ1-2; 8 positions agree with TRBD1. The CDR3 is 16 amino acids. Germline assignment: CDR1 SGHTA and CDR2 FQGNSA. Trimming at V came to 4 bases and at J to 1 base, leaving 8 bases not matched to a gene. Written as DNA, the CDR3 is TGTGCCAGCAGCTACGCCAGGACAGGGCTTAACTATGGCTACACCTTC. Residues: CASSYARTGLNYGYTF.

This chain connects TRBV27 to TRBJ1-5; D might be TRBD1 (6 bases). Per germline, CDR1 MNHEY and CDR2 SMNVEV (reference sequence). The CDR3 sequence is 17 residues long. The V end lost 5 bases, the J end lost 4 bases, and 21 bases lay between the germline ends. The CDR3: CASSTKGTRGNNQPQHF. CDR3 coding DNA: TGTGCCAGCAGTACCAAAGGGACACGGGGAAATAATCAGCCCCAGCATTTT.

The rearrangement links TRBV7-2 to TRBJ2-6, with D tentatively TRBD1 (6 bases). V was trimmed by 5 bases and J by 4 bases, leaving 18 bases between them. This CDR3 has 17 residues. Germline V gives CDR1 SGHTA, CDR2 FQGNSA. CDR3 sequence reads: CASSPYRVLGGANVLTF. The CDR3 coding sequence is TGTGCCAGCAGCCCTTACAGGGTACTCGGCGGGGCCAACGTCCTGACTTTC.

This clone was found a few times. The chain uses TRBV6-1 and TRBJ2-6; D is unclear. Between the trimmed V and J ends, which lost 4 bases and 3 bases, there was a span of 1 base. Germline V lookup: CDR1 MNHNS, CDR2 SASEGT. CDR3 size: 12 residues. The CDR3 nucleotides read TGTGCCAGCAGTGGTGGGGCCAACGTCCTGACTTTC. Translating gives CASSGGANVLTF.

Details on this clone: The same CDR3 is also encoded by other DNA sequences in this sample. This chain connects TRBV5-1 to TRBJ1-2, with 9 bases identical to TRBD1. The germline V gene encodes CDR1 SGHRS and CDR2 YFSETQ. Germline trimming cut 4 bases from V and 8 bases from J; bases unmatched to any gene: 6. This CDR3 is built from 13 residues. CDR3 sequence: CASSLGQGIGYTF. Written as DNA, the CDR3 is TGCGCCAGCAGCCTAGGACAGGGGATCGGCTACACCTTC. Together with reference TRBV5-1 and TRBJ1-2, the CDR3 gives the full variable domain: KAGVTQTPRYLIKTRGQQVTLSCSPISGHRSVSWYQQTPGQGLQFLFEYFSETQRNKGNFPGRFSGRQFSNSRSEMNVSTLELGDSALYLCASSLGQGIGYTFGSGTRLTVV.

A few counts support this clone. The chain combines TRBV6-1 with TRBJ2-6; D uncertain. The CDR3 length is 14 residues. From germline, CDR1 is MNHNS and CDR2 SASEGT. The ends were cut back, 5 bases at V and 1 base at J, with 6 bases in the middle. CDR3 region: CASSPGSGANVLTF. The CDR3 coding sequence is TGTGCCAGCAGTCCGGGTTCTGGGGCCAACGTCCTGACTTTC.

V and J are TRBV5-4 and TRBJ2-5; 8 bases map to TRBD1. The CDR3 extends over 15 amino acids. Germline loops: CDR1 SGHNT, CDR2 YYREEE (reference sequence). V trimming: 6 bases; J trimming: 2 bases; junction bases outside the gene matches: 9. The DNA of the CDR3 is TGTGCCAGCAACCCGACAGGGGCAATACAAGAGACCCAGTACTTC. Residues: CASNPTGAIQETQYF.

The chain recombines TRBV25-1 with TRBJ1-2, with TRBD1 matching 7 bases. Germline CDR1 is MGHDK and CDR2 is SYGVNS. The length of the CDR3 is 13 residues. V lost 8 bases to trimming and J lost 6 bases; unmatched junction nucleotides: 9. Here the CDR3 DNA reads TGTGCCAGCGAAAGACAGGGAGCGGATGGCTACACCTTC. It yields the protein CASERQGADGYTF.

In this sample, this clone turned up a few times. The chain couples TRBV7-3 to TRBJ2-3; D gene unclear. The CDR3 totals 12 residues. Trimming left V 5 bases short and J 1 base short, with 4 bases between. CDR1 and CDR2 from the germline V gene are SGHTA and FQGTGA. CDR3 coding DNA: TGTGCCAGCAGCAAAGGCACAGATACGCAGTATTTT. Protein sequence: CASSKGTDTQYF. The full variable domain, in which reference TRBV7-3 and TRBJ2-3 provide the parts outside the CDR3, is GAGVSQTPSNKVTEKGKYVELRCDPISGHTALYWYRQSLGQGPEFLIYFQGTGAADDSGLPNDRFFAVRPEGSVSTLKIQRTERGDSAVYLCASSKGTDTQYFGPGTRLTVL.

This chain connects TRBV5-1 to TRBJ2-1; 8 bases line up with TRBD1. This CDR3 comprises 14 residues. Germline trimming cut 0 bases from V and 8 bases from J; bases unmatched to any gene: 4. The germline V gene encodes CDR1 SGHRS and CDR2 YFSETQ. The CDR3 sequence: CASSLGTGSHEQFF. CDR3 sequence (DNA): TGCGCCAGCAGCTTGGGGACAGGGTCCCATGAGCAGTTCTTC.

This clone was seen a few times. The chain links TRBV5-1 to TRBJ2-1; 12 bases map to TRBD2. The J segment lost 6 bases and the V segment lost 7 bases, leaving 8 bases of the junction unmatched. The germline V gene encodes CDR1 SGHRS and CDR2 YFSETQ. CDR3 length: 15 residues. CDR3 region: CASLKTSGGGNEQFF. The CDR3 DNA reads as TGCGCCAGCCTTAAGACTAGCGGGGGAGGCAATGAGCAGTTCTTC.

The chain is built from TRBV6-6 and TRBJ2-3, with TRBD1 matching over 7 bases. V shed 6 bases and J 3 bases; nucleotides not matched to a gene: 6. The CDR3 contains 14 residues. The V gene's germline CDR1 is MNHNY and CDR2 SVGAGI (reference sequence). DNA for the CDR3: TGTGCCAGCAGACTCCGGGACAGTACAGATACGCAGTATTTT. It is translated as CASRLRDSTDTQYF.

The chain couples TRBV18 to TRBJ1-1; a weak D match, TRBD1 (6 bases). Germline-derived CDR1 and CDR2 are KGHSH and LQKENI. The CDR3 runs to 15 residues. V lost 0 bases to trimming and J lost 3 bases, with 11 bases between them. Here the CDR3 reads CASSPPGGRDTEAFF. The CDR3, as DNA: TGTGCCAGCTCACCACCGGGGGGCCGGGACACTGAAGCTTTCTTT.

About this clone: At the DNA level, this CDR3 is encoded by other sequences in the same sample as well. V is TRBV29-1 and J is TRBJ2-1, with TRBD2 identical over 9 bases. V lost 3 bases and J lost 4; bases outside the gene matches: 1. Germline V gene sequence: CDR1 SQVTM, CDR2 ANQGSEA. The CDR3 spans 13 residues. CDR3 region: CSVDLAGYNEQFF. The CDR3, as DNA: TGCAGCGTTGACCTAGCGGGGTACAATGAGCAGTTCTTC.

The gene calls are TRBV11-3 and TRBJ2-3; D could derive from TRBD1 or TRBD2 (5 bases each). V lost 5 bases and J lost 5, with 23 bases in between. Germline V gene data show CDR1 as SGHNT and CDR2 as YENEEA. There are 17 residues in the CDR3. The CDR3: CASSQPPGHRGIDTQYF. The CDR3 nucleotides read TGTGCCAGCAGCCAACCGCCGGGGCATAGAGGAATAGATACGCAGTATTTT.

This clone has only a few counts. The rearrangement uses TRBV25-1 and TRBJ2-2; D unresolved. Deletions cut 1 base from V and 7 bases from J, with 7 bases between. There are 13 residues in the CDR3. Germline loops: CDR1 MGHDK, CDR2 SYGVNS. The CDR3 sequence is CASSEWVDGELFF. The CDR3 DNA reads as TGTGCCAGCAGTGAATGGGTCGACGGGGAGCTGTTTTTT.

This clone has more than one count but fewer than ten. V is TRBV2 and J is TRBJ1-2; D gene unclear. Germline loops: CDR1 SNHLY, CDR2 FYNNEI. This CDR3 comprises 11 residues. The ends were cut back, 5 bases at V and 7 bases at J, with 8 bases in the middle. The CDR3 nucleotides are TGTGCCAGCAGTCAACCCGCTGGCTACACCTTC. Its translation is CASSQPAGYTF.

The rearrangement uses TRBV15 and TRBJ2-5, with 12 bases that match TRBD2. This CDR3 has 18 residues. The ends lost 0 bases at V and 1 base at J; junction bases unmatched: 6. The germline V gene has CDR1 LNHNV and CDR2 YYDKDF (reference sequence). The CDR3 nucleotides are TGTGCCACCAGCAGAGATCGTCTGACTAGCGGGGGCCAAGAGACCCAGTACTTC. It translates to CATSRDRLTSGGQETQYF.

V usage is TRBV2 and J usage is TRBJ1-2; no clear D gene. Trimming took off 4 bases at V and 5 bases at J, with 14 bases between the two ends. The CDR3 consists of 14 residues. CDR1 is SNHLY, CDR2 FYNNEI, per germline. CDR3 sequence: CASSASRTEYGYTF. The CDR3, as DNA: TGTGCCAGCAGTGCATCACGGACTGAATATGGCTACACCTTC.